This T cell receptor beta chain was captured by sequencing in a study of T cells in narcolepsy. Libraries were prepared by immunoSEQ multiplex PCR; TCRdb keeps only in-frame clonotypes and omits some of them. The data show tens of thousands of clones, more than 75% seen once. Germline CDR1 is SNHLY and CDR2 is FYNNEI. The length of the CDR3 is 15 residues. V was clipped by 6 bases and J by 0 bases; unmatched bases: 5. This clone was picked up a small number of times. The sample consisted of memory (CD45RA-) CD4+ T cells from blood. The source is a human donor in good health. The J gene is TRBJ1-3, the V gene TRBV2; 7 bases agree with TRBD1. The CDR3 reads CASRKDRSSGNTIYF. CDR3 coding DNA: TGTGCCAGCAGAAAGGACAGGAGCTCTGGAAACACCATATATTTT. Looking up the rest from reference TRBV2 and TRBJ1-3 gives the full variable domain: EPEVTQTPSHQVTQMGQEVILRCVPISNHLYFYWYRQILGQKVEFLVSFYNNEISEKSEIFDDQFSVERPDGSNFTLKIRSTKLEDSAMYFCASRKDRSSGNTIYFGEGSWLTVV.